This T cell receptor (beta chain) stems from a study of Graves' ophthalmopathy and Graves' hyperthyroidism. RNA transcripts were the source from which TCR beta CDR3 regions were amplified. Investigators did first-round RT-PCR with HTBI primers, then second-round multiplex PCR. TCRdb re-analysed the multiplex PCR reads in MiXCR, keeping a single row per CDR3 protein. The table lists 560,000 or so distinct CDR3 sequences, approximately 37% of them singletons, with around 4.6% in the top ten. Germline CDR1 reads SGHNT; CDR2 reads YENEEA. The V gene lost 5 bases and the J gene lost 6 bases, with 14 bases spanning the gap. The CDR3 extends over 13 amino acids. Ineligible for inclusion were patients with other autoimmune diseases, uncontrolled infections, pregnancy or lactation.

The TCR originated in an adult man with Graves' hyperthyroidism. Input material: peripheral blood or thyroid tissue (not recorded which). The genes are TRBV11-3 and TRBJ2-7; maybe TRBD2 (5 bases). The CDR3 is CASSPPDSVEQYF. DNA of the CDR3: TGTGCCAGCAGCCCCCCGGACTCGGTCGAGCAGTACTTC.